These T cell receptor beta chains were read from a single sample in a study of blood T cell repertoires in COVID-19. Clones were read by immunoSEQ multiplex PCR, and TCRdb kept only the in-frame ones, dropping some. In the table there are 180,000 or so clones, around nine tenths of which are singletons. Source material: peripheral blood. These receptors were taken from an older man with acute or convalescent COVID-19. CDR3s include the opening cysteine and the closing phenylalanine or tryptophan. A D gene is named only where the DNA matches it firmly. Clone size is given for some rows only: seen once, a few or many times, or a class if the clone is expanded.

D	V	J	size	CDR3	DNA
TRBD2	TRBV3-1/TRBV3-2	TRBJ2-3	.	CASSQDLRRGGTDTQYF	TGTGCCAGCAGCCAAGATCTGAGGCGGGGGGGCACAGATACGCAGTATTTT
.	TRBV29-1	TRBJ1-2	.	CSVVRDTINYGYTF	TGCAGCGTCGTCCGGGACACCATTAACTATGGCTACACCTTC
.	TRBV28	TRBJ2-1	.	CASSTTGTFTSSSYNEQFF	TGTGCCAGCAGCACCACCGGGACTTTTACCTCCAGCTCCTACAATGAGCAGTTCTTC
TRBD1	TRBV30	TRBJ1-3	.	CAWGRDRRSGNTIYF	TGTGCCTGGGGACGGGACAGGAGATCTGGAAACACCATATATTTT
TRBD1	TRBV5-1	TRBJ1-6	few	CASSYGQESNSPLHF	TGCGCCAGCAGCTACGGACAGGAGAGTAATTCACCCCTCCACTTT
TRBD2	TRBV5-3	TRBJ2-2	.	CARSRTSGLAGELFF	TGTGCCAGAAGCAGAACTAGCGGGCTCGCCGGGGAGCTGTTTTTT
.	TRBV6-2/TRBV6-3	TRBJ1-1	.	CASSYKRGVNTEAFF	TGTGCCAGCAGTTACAAGCGGGGAGTGAACACTGAAGCTTTCTTT
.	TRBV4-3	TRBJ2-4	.	CASSQDPTGIQYF	TGCGCCAGCAGCCAAGATCCCACGGGGATTCAGTACTTC
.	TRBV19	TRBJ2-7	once	CASSIDEAHPQYF	TGTGCCAGTAGTATAGACGAGGCTCACCCGCAGTACTTC
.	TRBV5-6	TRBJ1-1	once	CASTWGRGHTEAFF	TGTGCCAGCACCTGGGGGCGGGGGCACACTGAAGCTTTCTTT
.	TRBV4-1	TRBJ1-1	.	CASSQETVGSFF	TGCGCCAGCAGCCAAGAAACGGTCGGTTCTTTCTTT
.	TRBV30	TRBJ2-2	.	CAWSGGRVDTGELFF	TGTGCCTGGAGTGGGGGCAGGGTCGACACCGGGGAGCTGTTTTTT
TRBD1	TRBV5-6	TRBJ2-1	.	CASSFLTGLSKQFF	TGTGCCAGCAGCTTTCTGACAGGGCTCTCTAAGCAGTTCTTC
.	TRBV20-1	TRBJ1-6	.	CSAQGNSPLHF	TGCAGTGCTCAGGGGAATTCACCCCTCCACTTT
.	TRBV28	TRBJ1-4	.	CASSLEGATNEKLFF	TGTGCCAGCAGTTTAGAAGGAGCAACTAATGAAAAACTGTTTTTT